Shown below are 5 T cell receptor beta chains from a single sample sequenced in a study of T cells in women clearing cervical HPV infection. The assay was immunoSEQ multiplex PCR, and TCRdb's table has in-frame clones only and misses some. This table holds about 24,000 clones. Material for sequencing was blood buffy coat. The receptors come from a woman aged 18 to 75 with a cervical HPV16 infection that either progressed to CIN3+ or cleared (not recorded which).

A note on this clone: The read gets to within 3 residues of the CDR3 end, and the germline J gene fills in the rest. J is TRBJ2-1 and V is TRBV28; TRBD2 agrees at 11 bases. The CDR3 extends over 15 amino acids. Germline CDR1 is MDHEN and CDR2 is SYDVKM. J was trimmed by 6 bases and V by 6 bases; bases with no gene match: 7. The CDR3 spells CASRIAGGWSNEQFF. The sequenced CDR3 bases are TGTGCCAGCAGGATAGCGGGAGGGTGGAGCAATGAG.

The CDR3 DNA, read in part, is TGTGCCAGCAGCTTGGGACAGGGAAACACC. Translated: CASSLGQGNT. The full-length CDR3 reads as CASSLGQGNTIYF. This sequence joins TRBV5-6 and TRBJ1-3; the D gene is possibly TRBD1 (5 bases). The read terminates 3 residues ahead of where the CDR3 ends, so the germline J gene completes it. Trimming stripped 0 bases from V and 4 bases from J, with 5 bases between. The CDR3 runs to 13 residues. Germline V gene data show CDR1 as SGHDT and CDR2 as YYEEEE.

To note about this clone: With the read ending 3 residues before the CDR3 end, the germline J gene is used to fill in that end. The chain employs TRBV7-6 and TRBJ1-2; weak D call: TRBD1 (6 bases). From germline, CDR1 is SGHVS and CDR2 FNYEAQ. This CDR3 is built from 13 residues. The sequenced part of the CDR3 DNA is TGTGCCAGCAGCCCGCCGGACAGCTACGAC. It yields the protein CASSPPDSYD. The complete CDR3 protein is CASSPPDSYDYTF.

Details on this clone: The CDR3 end lies 3 residues beyond the end of the read and is filled in from the germline J gene. The chain is built from TRBV20-1 and TRBJ2-3, with a possible D match to TRBD2 (6 bases). The CDR3 totals 16 residues. CDR1 and CDR2 from the germline V gene are DFQATT and SNEGSKA (reference sequence). V was trimmed by 6 bases and J by 1 base, leaving 20 bases between them. CDR3 amino acids: CSARVRDLDGTDTQYF. The sequenced part of the CDR3 DNA is TGCAGTGCGAGGGTCCGGGACTTAGACGGCACAGATACG.

With regard to this clone: Coverage ceases 3 residues before the CDR3 finishes, and the germline J gene fills in the end. The V call is TRBV20-1, the J call TRBJ1-2; D may be TRBD1 (6 bases). Germline V CDR1 and CDR2: DFQATT, SNEGSKA (reference sequence). Between the trimmed V and J ends, which lost 1 base and 2 bases, there was a span of 14 bases. The CDR3 runs 15 residues. CDR3 DNA (partial): TGCAGTGCTAGAGGCCCCCAGGGGCCGAACTATGGC. This gives the protein CSARGPQGPNYG. The whole CDR3 region reads CSARGPQGPNYGYTF.